The text below deals with one T cell receptor (beta chain). Germline V gives CDR1 LGHDT, CDR2 YNNKEL (reference sequence). V was pared by 4 bases and J by 6 bases, with 9 bases of the junction left unmatched. This CDR3 contains 14 residues. The data were obtained in a study of blood T cell repertoires in COVID-19. Study-level background: PBMCs, B-cell-depleted T cells, or T cells provided the cDNA or gDNA that made up the material.

Some clones are missing from TCRdb's copy, which holds only in-frame ones; the method was immunoSEQ multiplex PCR. The repertoire has 210,000 or so clones, approximately 80% of them found once; the top ten carry about 4.5%. The sample taken for sequencing was PBMCs or T cells enriched from blood (not recorded which). This sequence originates from a man aged 25 to 45 with acute COVID-19. The V call is TRBV3-1 (or the pseudogene TRBV3-2), the J call TRBJ2-7, with TRBD1 matching 7 bases. CDR3 DNA: TGTGCCAGCAGCCCGACAGGGACGCTTGGCGAGCAGTACTTC. This codes for CASSPTGTLGEQYF.